The entry that follows covers one T cell receptor beta chain sequence. Its antigen is undetermined. This sample includes further DNA sequences coding for the same CDR3. CDR3 length: 14 amino acids. The junction had 5 bases not matched to a gene; V was cut back by 4 bases and J by 4 bases. Germline V CDR1 and CDR2: SGHNT, YYREEE (reference sequence). The deep-level immunoSEQ assay was used. The genomic DNA of each subset was split evenly across several immunoSEQ plates. The repertoire was sequenced with immunoSEQ multiplex PCR; TCRdb's copy has only in-frame clones and lacks some. The table has about 2.4 million clones, roughly 93% seen once. The data belong to a study of shared clonotypes between healthy human individuals. Study-level findings and limits: Only blood was sampled, and tissue TCR repertoires likely differ from blood ones. Rarefaction revealed incomplete sorted-subset sequencing despite large depth.

The TCR originated in a man younger than 30 in good health. Some clones in this sample may be carry-over from other donors' samples. The sequencing sample was made of naive CD4+ T cells from PBMCs. Subset specified: CD45RA+ positively selected. The chain couples TRBV5-4 to TRBJ1-3, with 7 nucleotides matching TRBD1. This CDR3 is CASSGDRAGNTIYF. DNA of the CDR3: TGTGCCAGCAGCGGAGACAGGGCAGGAAACACCATATATTTT.